This TCR beta chain was sequenced in a study of shared clonotypes between healthy human individuals. An assay was performed, and its level was deep. The repertoire was sequenced with immunoSEQ multiplex PCR; TCRdb's copy has only in-frame clones and lacks some. The repertoire holds under 350,000 clones, with around 86% as singletons. This CDR3 comprises 14 residues. Trimming at V came to 7 bases and at J to 9 bases, leaving 13 bases not matched to a gene. Germline CDR1 and CDR2: MDHEN and SYDVKM. This clone was counted once. Material for sequencing was memory CD8+ T cells sorted from blood. Subset defined: CD45RO+ cells pooled with CCR7-negative TemRA cells. The source of this sequence is a man between 18 and 35 years old in good health. The chain joins TRBV28 to TRBJ2-7; the match to TRBD1 covers 9 bases. CDR3 DNA: TGTGCCAGCATCCTGACAGGGGGTCCCGCCGTGCAGTACTTC. Protein product: CASILTGGPAVQYF.